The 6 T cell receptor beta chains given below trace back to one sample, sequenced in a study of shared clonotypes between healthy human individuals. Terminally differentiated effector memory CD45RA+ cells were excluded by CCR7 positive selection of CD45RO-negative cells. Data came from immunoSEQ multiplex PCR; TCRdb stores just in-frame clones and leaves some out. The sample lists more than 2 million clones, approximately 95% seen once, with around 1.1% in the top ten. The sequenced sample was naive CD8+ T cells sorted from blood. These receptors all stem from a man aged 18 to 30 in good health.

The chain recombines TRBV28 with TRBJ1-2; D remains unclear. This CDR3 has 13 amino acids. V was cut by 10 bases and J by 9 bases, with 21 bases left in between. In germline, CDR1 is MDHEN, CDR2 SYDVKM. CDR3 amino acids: CATKYRESQSYTF. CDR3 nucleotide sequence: TGTGCCACCAAATACCGGGAATCTCAGAGCTACACCTTC.

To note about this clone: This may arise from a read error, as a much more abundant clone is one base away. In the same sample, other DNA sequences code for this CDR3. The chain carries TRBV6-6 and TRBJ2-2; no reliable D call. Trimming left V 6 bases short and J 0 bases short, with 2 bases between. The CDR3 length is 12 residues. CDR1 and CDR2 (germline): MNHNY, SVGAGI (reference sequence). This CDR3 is CASSANTGELFF. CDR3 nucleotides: TGTGCCAGCAGCGCGAACACCGGGGAGCTGTTTTTT.

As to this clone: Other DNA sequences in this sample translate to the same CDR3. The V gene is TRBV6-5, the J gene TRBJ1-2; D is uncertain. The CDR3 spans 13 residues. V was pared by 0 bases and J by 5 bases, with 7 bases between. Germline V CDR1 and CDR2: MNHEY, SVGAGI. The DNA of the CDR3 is TGTGCCAGCAGTTACTCGGAGGGTTATGGCTACACCTTC. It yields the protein CASSYSEGYGYTF.

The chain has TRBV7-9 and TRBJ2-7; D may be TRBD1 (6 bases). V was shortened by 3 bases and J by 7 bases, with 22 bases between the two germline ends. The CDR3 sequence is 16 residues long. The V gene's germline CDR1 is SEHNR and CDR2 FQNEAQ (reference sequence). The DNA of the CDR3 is TGTGCCAGCAGCTTGGGGGCCTGGGGACGGAGTGCGGAGCAGTACTTC. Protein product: CASSLGAWGRSAEQYF.

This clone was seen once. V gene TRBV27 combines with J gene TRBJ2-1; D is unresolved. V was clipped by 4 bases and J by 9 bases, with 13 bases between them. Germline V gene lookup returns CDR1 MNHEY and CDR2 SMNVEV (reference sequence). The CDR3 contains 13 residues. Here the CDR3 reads CASSYLWGGEQFF. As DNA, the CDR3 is TGTGCCAGCAGTTATCTATGGGGTGGTGAGCAGTTCTTC.

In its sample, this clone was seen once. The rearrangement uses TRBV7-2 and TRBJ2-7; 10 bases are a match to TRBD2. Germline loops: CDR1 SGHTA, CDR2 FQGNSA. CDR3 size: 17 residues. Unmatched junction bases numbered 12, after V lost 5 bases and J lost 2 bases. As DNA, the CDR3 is TGTGCCAGCAGCGATGCCAGAAGAGCGGGAGGGCCCTACGAGCAGTACTTC. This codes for CASSDARRAGGPYEQYF.